Sequencing of this TCR beta chain was carried out in a study of cytomegalovirus exposure and HLA in healthy donors. Overall study: In a previous analysis, 110 million or so unique TCR beta sequences were found from approximately 180 million T cells. Whole-study findings and limits: Excluded: some indistinguishable V segments such as TRBV6-2 and TRBV6-3. Specificity for CMV antigens was confirmed in vitro for a few of the CMV-associated chains. One later analysis reportedly identified an Asian-associated ancestry cluster that showed fewer N-insertions than the roughly 700-donor mean.

On this clone: The target antigen is unknown.

The germline V gene has CDR1 LNHNV and CDR2 YYDKDF (reference sequence). The CDR3 totals 20 residues. With 4 bases clipped from V and 0 bases from J, the junction kept 11 bases outside the gene matches. 13 Jbeta primers and 60 Vbeta primers were used for the PCR. Repertoires were generated with immunoSEQ multiplex PCR, while TCRdb's copy carries only in-frame clones and drops some. Of just over 65,000 clones listed, over 75% are singletons. The sequenced sample was PBMCs. The TCR sequence derives from a human donor in good health. This chain uses TRBV15 with TRBJ2-2; 13 positions match TRBD2. This chain's CDR3 is CATSTDWTSGGLSNTGELFF. The CDR3 DNA reads as TGTGCCACCAGCACGGACTGGACTAGCGGGGGACTTTCGAACACCGGGGAGCTGTTTTTT.